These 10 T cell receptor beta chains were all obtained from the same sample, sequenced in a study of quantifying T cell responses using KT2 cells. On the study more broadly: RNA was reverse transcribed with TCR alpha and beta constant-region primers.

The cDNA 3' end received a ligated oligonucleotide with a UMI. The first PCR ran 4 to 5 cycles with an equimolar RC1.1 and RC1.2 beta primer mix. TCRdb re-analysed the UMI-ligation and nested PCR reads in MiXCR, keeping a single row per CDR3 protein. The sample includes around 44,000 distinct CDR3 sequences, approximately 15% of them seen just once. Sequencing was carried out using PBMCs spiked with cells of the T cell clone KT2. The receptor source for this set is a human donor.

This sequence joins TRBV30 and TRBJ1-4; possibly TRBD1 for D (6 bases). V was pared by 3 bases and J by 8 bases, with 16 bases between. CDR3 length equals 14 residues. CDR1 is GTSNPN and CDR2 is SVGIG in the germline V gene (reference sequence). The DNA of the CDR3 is TGTGCCTGGAGCAAACAGGGTGGATCAGAAAAACTGTTTTTT. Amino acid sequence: CAWSKQGGSEKLFF.

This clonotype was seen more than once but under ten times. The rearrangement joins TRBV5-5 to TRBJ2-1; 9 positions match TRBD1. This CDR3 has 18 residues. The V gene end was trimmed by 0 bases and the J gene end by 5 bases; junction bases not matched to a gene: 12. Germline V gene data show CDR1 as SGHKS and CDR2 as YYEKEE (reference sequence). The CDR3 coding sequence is TGTGCCAGCAGCTTGGCGATCGGAAGTACAGGGGGCCACAATGAGCAGTTCTTC. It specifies CASSLAIGSTGGHNEQFF.

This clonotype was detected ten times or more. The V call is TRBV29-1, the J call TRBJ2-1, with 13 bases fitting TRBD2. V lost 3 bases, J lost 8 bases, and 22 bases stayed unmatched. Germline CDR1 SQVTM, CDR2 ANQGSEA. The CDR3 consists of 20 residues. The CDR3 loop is CSVDGVPGTSGNRWVDEQFF. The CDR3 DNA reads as TGCAGCGTTGATGGTGTACCCGGGACTAGCGGGAACCGCTGGGTGGATGAGCAGTTCTTC.

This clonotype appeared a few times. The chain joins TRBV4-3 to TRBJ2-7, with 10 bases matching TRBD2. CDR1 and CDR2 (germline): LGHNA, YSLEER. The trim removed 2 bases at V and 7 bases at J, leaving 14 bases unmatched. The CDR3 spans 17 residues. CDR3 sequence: CASSQSPASGRVIEQYF. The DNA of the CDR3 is TGCGCCAGCAGCCAAAGCCCCGCTAGCGGGAGAGTGATTGAGCAGTACTTC.

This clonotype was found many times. This CDR3 reads CAISGFETYEQYF. The CDR3 bases are TGTGCCATCAGTGGGTTCGAGACTTACGAGCAGTACTTC. The chain has TRBV10-3 and TRBJ2-7; D unresolved. Germline V gene data show CDR1 as ENHRY and CDR2 as SYGVKD. CDR3 length equals 13 residues. Trimming took 4 bases from V and 4 from J, leaving 11 bases between them.

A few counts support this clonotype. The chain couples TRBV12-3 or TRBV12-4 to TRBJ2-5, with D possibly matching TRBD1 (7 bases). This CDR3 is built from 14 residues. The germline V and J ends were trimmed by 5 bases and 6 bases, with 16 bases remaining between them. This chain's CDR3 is CASSTTGAGKTQYF. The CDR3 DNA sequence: TGTGCCAGCAGTACAACAGGGGCGGGGAAGACCCAGTACTTC.

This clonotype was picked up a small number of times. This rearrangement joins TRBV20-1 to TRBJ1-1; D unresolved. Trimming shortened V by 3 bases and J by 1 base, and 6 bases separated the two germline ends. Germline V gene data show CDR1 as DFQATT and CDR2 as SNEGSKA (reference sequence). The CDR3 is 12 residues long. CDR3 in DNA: TGCAGTGCTAGTTCAGGGAACACTGAAGCTTTCTTT. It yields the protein CSASSGNTEAFF.

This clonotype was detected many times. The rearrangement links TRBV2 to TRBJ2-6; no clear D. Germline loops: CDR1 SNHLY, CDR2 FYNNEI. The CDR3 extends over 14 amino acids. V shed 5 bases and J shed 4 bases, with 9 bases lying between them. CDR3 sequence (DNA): TGTGCCAGCAGTATCCGGGCCGGGGCCAACGTCCTGACTTTC. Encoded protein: CASSIRAGANVLTF.

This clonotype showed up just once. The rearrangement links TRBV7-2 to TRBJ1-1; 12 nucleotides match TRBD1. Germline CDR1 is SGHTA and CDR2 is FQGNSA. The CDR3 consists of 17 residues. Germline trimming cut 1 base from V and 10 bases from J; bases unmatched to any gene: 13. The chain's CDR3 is CASSLGGTGGAKHGAFF. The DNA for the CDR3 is TGTGCCAGCAGCTTAGGTGGGACAGGGGGCGCGAAGCACGGAGCTTTCTTT.

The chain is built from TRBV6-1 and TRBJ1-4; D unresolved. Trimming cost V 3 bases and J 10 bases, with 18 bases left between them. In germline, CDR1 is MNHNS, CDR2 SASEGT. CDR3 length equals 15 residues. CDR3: CASSEDGRKGGKLFF. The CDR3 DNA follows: TGTGCCAGCAGTGAGGATGGACGGAAGGGAGGAAAACTGTTTTTT.